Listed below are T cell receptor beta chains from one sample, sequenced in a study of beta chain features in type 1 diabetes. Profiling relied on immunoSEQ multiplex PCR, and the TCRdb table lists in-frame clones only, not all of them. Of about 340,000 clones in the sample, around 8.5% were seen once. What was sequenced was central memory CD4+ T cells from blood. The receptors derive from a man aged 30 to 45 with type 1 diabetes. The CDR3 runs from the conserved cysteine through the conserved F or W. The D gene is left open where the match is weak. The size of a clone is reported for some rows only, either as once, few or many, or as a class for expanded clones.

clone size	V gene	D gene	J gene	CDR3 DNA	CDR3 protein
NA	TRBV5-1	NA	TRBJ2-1	TGCGCCACCGCTAGGCAGAGCTCCTACAATGAGCAGTTCTTC	CATARQSSYNEQFF
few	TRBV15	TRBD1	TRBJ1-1	TGTGCCACCAGTCCCGGGACAGGGATAGGAGGCACTGAAGCTTTCTTT	CATSPGTGIGGTEAFF
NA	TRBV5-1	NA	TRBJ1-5	TGCGCCAGCAGCTTGGGGGACGGTGATCAGCCCCAGCATTTT	CASSLGDGDQPQHF
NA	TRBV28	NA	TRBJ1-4	TGTGCCAGCAGTTTATCCGCCCCGACTCTGAATGAAAAACTGTTTTTT	CASSLSAPTLNEKLFF
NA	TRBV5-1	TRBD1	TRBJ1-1	TGCGCCAGCAGCTTCGGGGACAGGGGGAAGACTGAAGCTTTCTTT	CASSFGDRGKTEAFF
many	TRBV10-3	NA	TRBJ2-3	TGTGCCATCAGTGAGAAGACCACAGATACGCAGTATTTT	CAISEKTTDTQYF
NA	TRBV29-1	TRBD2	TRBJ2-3	TGCAGCGTCCTAGCGGGGGGCATCTCAGATACGCAGTATTTT	CSVLAGGISDTQYF
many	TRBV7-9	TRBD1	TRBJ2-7	TGTGCCAGCAGTTGGGGACAGTCCTCCTACGAGCAGTACTTC	CASSWGQSSYEQYF
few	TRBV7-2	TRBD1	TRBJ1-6	TGTGCCAGCAGCCCAACCTGGACAGGGAACAATTCACCCCTCCACTTT	CASSPTWTGNNSPLHF
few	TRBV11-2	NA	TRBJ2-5	TGTGCCAGCAGCGAGGTGGAGACCCAGTACTTC	CASSEVETQYF
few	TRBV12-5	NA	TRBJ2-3	TGTGCTAGTGGACCCGAGGGGTATAGCACAGATACGCAGTATTTT	CASGPEGYSTDTQYF
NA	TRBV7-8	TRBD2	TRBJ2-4	TGTGCCAGCAGCTCCGGGGGGGCCATGGTAGACATTCAGTACTTC	CASSSGGAMVDIQYF
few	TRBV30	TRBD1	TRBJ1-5	TGTGCCTGGAGGGGACAGGGGGCAAGTCAGCCCCAGCATTTT	CAWRGQGASQPQHF
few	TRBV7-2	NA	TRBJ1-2	TGTGCCAGCAGCCGAGACACCAACTATGGCTACACCTTC	CASSRDTNYGYTF
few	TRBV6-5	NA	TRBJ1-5	TGTGCCAGCAGTCAGGGACAATCCCGTCAGCCCCAGCATTTT	CASSQGQSRQPQHF
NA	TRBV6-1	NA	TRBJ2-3	TGTGCCAGCAGCCGGGACTCTAGCACAGATACGCAGTATTTT	CASSRDSSTDTQYF
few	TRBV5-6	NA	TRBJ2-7	TGTGCCAGCAGCGGAAAGGGCGTGCGGTTCTCCTACGAGCAGTACTTC	CASSGKGVRFSYEQYF
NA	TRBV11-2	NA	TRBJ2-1	TGTGCCAGCACCCAGGCACTTAGGGCCAACAATGAGCAGTTCTTC	CASTQALRANNEQFF
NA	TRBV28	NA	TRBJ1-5	TGTGCCAGCAGCCTAAAGAGAGCGTTTGGGACGCTATTAGGCCAGCCCCAGCATTTT	CASSLKRAFGTLLGQPQHF
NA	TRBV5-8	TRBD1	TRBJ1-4	TGTGCCAGCAGCTCGGACAGGGCAAGAAATAATGAAAAACTGTTTTTT	CASSSDRARNNEKLFF
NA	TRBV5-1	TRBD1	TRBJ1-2	TGCGCCAGCAGCTTGTCATTGTGGGGAGAGGGGACAGGGAAGAACTATGGCTACACCTTC	CASSLSLWGEGTGKNYGYTF
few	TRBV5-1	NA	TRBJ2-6	TGCGCCAGCAGCAGTACAGCAAACTCTGGGGCCAACGTCCTGACTTTC	CASSSTANSGANVLTF
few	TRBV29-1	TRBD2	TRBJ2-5	TGCAGCGTTGGGGCGGGGGTCGGAGAGACCCAGTACTTC	CSVGAGVGETQYF
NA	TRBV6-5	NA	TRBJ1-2	TGTGCCAGCAGTCCTTGGGGGGGGCAGGGCTACACCTTC	CASSPWGGQGYTF
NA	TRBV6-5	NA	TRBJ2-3	TGTGCCAGCAAAGCCCTCCAGAACACAGATACGCAGTATTTT	CASKALQNTDTQYF
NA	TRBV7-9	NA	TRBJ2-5	TGTGCCAGCAGCTTAGACAGGATCTCCGAGACCCAGTACTTC	CASSLDRISETQYF